The rows below give T cell receptor beta chains drawn from one sample of a study of Ad26.COV2.S vaccination and SARS-CoV-2 variants. Only in-frame clones appear in the TCRdb table, and some are missing; sequencing was by immunoSEQ multiplex PCR. The table has nearly 400,000 clones, about 88% seen once. This material consisted of peripheral blood, taken in a trial of Ad26.COV2.S vaccine versus placebo. The receptors were sampled from a person aged 18 to 59 who received the Ad26.COV2.S COVID-19 vaccine or a placebo. Each CDR3 is given with its conserved first and last residue. D genes are given only for firm matches. Clone size is not always given. Where it is, it says once, few, many or a class for expanded clones.

>.|.|TRBJ1-6|TRBV29-1
CSVEGLVTSLHF
TGCAGCGTTGAAGGGCTGGTAACCTCCCTCCACTTT
>TRBD2|.|TRBJ2-1|TRBV7-2
CASSLAGLAGNEQFF
TGTGCCAGCAGCTTAGCCGGACTAGCGGGAAATGAGCAGTTCTTC
>.|.|TRBJ1-2|TRBV4-1
CASSRREGHGYTF
TGCGCCAGCAGCCGGAGAGAAGGTCATGGCTACACCTTC
>TRBD1|once|TRBJ1-4|TRBV11-2
CASPRTGPEKLFF
TGTGCCAGCCCCCGGACAGGGCCTGAAAAACTGTTTTTT
>.|.|TRBJ2-2|TRBV30
CAWEASYRNTGELFF
TGTGCCTGGGAAGCTAGCTATCGTAACACCGGGGAGCTGTTTTTT
>TRBD1|.|TRBJ2-2|TRBV7-9
CASSRTGGRYGELFF
TGTGCCAGCAGCCGGACAGGGGGCCGGTACGGGGAGCTGTTTTTT
>.|.|TRBJ2-5|TRBV12-3/TRBV12-4
CASTEGGQETQYF
TGTGCCAGCACCGAAGGCGGACAAGAGACCCAGTACTTC
>.|.|TRBJ2-1|TRBV5-1
CASSIVGDSYNEQFF
TGCGCCAGCAGCATCGTAGGGGATTCCTACAATGAGCAGTTCTTC
>.|.|TRBJ2-3|TRBV18
CASSPELDTQYF
TGTGCCAGCTCACCCGAGTTGGATACGCAGTATTTT
>TRBD1|.|TRBJ1-5|TRBV30
CAWAGGSNQPQHF
TGTGCCTGGGCAGGGGGCAGCAATCAGCCCCAGCATTTT
>.|.|TRBJ2-1|TRBV7-8
CASSLTNNEQFF
TGTGCCAGCAGCTTGACCAACAATGAGCAGTTCTTC
>.|.|TRBJ2-7|TRBV4-3
CASSQGLTDSYEQYF
TGCGCCAGCAGCCAGGGCCTGACGGATAGCTACGAGCAGTACTTC
>TRBD1|.|TRBJ1-1|TRBV3-1/TRBV3-2
CASSQDLGTESEAFF
TGTGCCAGCAGCCAAGATCTTGGGACAGAGTCTGAAGCTTTCTTT
>.|.|TRBJ2-2|TRBV10-1
CASSRRTGGELFF
TGCGCCAGCAGTCGGCGGACGGGCGGGGAGCTGTTTTTT
>TRBD2|.|TRBJ2-3|TRBV11-3
CASSLGATSGKPDTDTQYF
TGTGCCAGCAGCTTAGGGGCGACTAGCGGGAAGCCTGACACAGATACGCAGTATTTT
>.|.|TRBJ2-7|TRBV28
CASSFSLGEQYF
TGTGCCAGCAGTTTTTCTCTGGGCGAGCAGTACTTC
>.|.|TRBJ2-5|TRBV28
CASSLGGRETQYF
TGTGCCAGCAGTTTGGGGGGCAGGGAGACCCAGTACTTC
>.|.|TRBJ2-4|TRBV2
CASSVGLLIKNIQYF
TGTGCCAGCAGTGTGGGACTGCTTATCAAAAACATTCAGTACTTC
>.|.|TRBJ2-1|TRBV12-5
CASGFPNNEQFF
TGTGCTAGTGGTTTCCCTAACAATGAGCAGTTCTTC
>.|.|TRBJ2-3|TRBV25-1
CASSKLAGTDTQYF
TGTGCCAGCAGTAAGTTAGCGGGCACAGATACGCAGTATTTT
>.|once|TRBJ1-5|TRBV11-2
CASSLVSGGNQPQHF
TGTGCCAGCAGCTTAGTCAGCGGGGGGAATCAGCCCCAGCATTTT
>.|.|TRBJ1-4|TRBV5-1
CASSPEGVSNEKLFF
TGCGCCAGCAGCCCCGAAGGGGTGAGCAATGAAAAACTGTTTTTT
>TRBD2|.|TRBJ2-7|TRBV9
CASSVAAGRSYEQYF
TGTGCCAGCAGCGTAGCAGCGGGAAGGTCCTACGAGCAGTACTTC
>.|.|TRBJ2-7|TRBV6-1
CASSEIGRSYEQYF
TGTGCCAGCAGTGAGATAGGCCGCTCCTACGAGCAGTACTTC
>.|.|TRBJ2-5|TRBV7-7
CASSRLDDAQETQYF
TGTGCTAGCAGCCGTTTGGACGACGCCCAAGAGACCCAGTACTTC
>.|.|TRBJ2-7|TRBV11-2
CASSTAASYEQYF
TGTGCCAGCAGCACCGCGGCTTCGTACGAGCAGTACTTC
>TRBD2|.|TRBJ2-7|TRBV29-1
CSVSLAGRREQYF
TGCAGCGTCAGTCTAGCGGGTAGAAGGGAGCAGTACTTC
>TRBD2|.|TRBJ2-5|TRBV6-2/TRBV6-3
CASSYQTSGRAVQETQYF
TGTGCCAGCAGTTACCAGACTAGCGGGAGGGCCGTGCAAGAGACCCAGTACTTC
>.|.|TRBJ2-7|TRBV27
CASSEGSWYEQYF
TGTGCCAGCAGTGAAGGGAGTTGGTACGAGCAGTACTTC
>.|few|TRBJ1-5|TRBV2
CASSVDSYSNQPQHF
TGTGCCAGCAGTGTGGACAGCTATAGCAATCAGCCCCAGCATTTT
>.|.|TRBJ2-2|TRBV7-3
CASSWPGAGELFF
TGTGCCAGCAGCTGGCCCGGGGCCGGGGAGCTGTTTTTT
>TRBD2|.|TRBJ2-1|TRBV11-3
CASRIPGGVGCEQFF
TGTGCCAGCAGAATCCCGGGGGGGGTAGGGTGTGAGCAGTTCTTC
>.|.|TRBJ2-1|TRBV28
CASSLYNYNEQFF
TGTGCCAGCAGTTTATACAACTACAATGAGCAGTTCTTC
>TRBD1|.|TRBJ2-7|TRBV3-1/TRBV3-2
CASSRQGQAYEQYF
TGTGCCAGCAGCCGCCAGGGACAGGCCTACGAGCAGTACTTC
>TRBD1|once|TRBJ1-2|TRBV7-9
CASSPTRDRGHGYTF
TGTGCCAGCAGCCCTACCCGGGACAGGGGGCATGGCTACACCTTC
>.|.|TRBJ1-6|TRBV27
CASSLYRQTNSPLHF
TGTGCCAGCAGTTTATACCGACAAACCAATTCACCCCTCCACTTT
>TRBD2|.|TRBJ2-7|TRBV7-9
CASSLATSGPPEEQYF
TGTGCCAGCAGCTTAGCGACTAGCGGGCCCCCTGAGGAGCAGTACTTC
>TRBD1|.|TRBJ2-2|TRBV24-1
CATSDRGGTGRNTGELFF
TGTGCCACCAGTGATAGGGGGGGGACAGGGAGAAACACCGGGGAGCTGTTTTTT
>.|.|TRBJ2-7|TRBV7-8
CASSLSTNSYEQYF
TGTGCCAGCAGCTTATCGACTAACTCCTACGAGCAGTACTTC
>.|.|TRBJ1-3|TRBV6-1
CASSERRASSGNTIYF
TGTGCCAGCAGTGAAAGGAGGGCCAGCTCTGGAAACACCATATATTTT
>TRBD1|.|TRBJ2-5|TRBV3-1/TRBV3-2
CASSQATGGETQYF
TGTGCCAGCAGCCAAGCGACAGGGGGGGAGACCCAGTACTTC
>TRBD2|.|TRBJ2-1|TRBV9
CASSSLGLAGTLQFF
TGTGCCAGCAGCTCGCTGGGACTAGCGGGAACGCTGCAGTTCTTC